This T cell receptor (beta chain) derives from a study of blood T cells in healthy people across ages (dated by TCRdb to about 2015). With regard to the full study: In model experiments, roughly one uniquely barcoded TCR beta cDNA molecule per two T cells was captured by template switching. Age-related changes in TCR beta repertoire diversity were measured in the study by deep sequencing normalized with unique cDNA molecular identifiers. Donors were grouped into four age groups: young (average 16 years), middle-aged (approximately 41), aged (about 60) and long-lived (approximately 81). To avoid experimental bias, donors of different ages were randomly spread across the sequencing lanes. Two additional independent replicas of 1 million unique cDNA reads from the same blood draw were analyzed for two donors (one aged 18 to 30 and one aged 80 or older).

The investigation overall reported the following: There was a strong correlation between observed TCR beta diversity and the percentage of naive T cells measured by flow cytometry. Donor CMV infection status was unknown, potentially confounding age-related changes in expanded clonotypes. As age increased, observed TCR beta diversity per million T cells dropped in a roughly linear way, and a significant reduction was already evident by age around 41. The long-lived group showed more naive CD4+ T cells, fewer expanded clones and increased TCR diversity than the aged group, suggesting age selection. Total diversity estimates from one million sequenced T cells were considered lower bounds and underestimates. Since profiling was done on bulk unsorted PBMCs, naive and antigen-experienced compartments could not be conclusively compared.

Systemically healthy Caucasian individuals from Russia, over 30 in total and aged about 6 to 90 years, were included as donors. Each donor gave about 9.8 milliliters of peripheral blood, drawn into EDTA-treated Vacutainer tubes. Ficoll-Paque density-gradient centrifugation was used to isolate PBMCs, with at least 7 million obtained per sample. Trizol reagent was used to extract total RNA from the PBMCs, yielding at least 5.5 micrograms per sample. For every donor, flow cytometry on a PBMC aliquot measured the percentage of naive CD45RAhigh/CD27high T cells. The CDR3 contains 15 residues, cysteine and phenylalanine counted. Of the read, only the CDR3 DNA is kept; its 45 bases are in frame from base 1. Unmatched junction bases come to 9, with V trimmed by 7 bases and J by 4 bases. The germline V gene (reference sequence) supplies CDR1 MNHNY and CDR2 SVGAGI. Libraries were constructed by 5' RACE. The sequencing machine was an Illumina HiSeq 2500. A second PCR of about 6 to 11 cycles was run with a J-beta primer mix and a sample-barcoded 5' primer. A template-switch 5' adaptor carrying 12 random nucleotides introduced a unique molecular identifier onto each TCR beta cDNA molecule. Each sample yielded at least 3 million CDR3-containing paired-end reads. The Mint cDNA synthesis kit, primed by a TRBC-specific oligonucleotide, was used to synthesize first-strand cDNA from all RNA. Following uracil-DNA glycosylase treatment, all cDNA underwent a first 18-cycle PCR with the universal primers M1SS and BC2_uni_R. Per the authors' processing: For normalization, 1 million high-quality reads, each with a distinct molecular identifier, were randomly selected from each sample. Instead of being binned into consensus sequences, reads with shared molecular identifiers were discarded. MiTCR, with a Q25 quality threshold and the strictest error-elimination algorithm, was used for CDR3 identification, clonotype clustering and error correction. A nonparametric unseen species model with Euler transformation was used to estimate a lower bound on total TCR beta diversity. The public sequencing data were trimmed at Q25 with fastp and processed into clonotypes with MiXCR by TCRdb, which kept only in-frame beta chains. Records with the same CDR3 protein are collapsed into one entry carrying the most frequent genes and DNA. The V and J calls reflect TCRdb's pipeline rather than the authors' work. This sample gives about 940,000 distinct CDR3 sequences in total; roughly 52% of them show up just once. The ten largest make up 13% of the sample.

With regard to this clonotype: What antigen it recognizes has not been identified. Nothing much larger sits one base from this clone, and base qualities are not available.

The chain is made from TRBV6-6 and TRBJ2-5, with 10 middle bases fitting TRBD1. The origin of this receptor is a man aged 30-40 years in good health. The sequencing input was blood. The CDR3 protein: CASTPGQGDGETQYF. The DNA sequence is given as TGTGCCAGCACGCCCGGACAGGGGGACGGAGAGACCCAGTACTTC.